This entry describes one T cell receptor (beta chain). Its specificity is unknown. The data stem from a study of T cell responses to AZD1222 COVID-19 vaccine. The wider study: Combined were second doses at about 4 or about 12 weeks. General study results and limits: Nearly half of spike-specific TCRs reportedly target variant regions that are unmutated in the B.1.351 and B.1.1.7 variants.

Profiled with immunoSEQ multiplex PCR; TCRdb holds only in-frame clones, not every one. Here the sample spans 70,000 to 90,000 clones, around 88% being singletons. Germline lookup yields CDR1 LGHDT and CDR2 YNNKEL (reference sequence). Trimming at V came to 3 bases and at J to 5 bases, leaving 11 bases not matched to a gene. This CDR3 contains 17 residues. The genes are TRBV3-1 (or the pseudogene TRBV3-2) and TRBJ2-1, with 9 bases that match TRBD2. The source is an adult in good health. Here the sequenced sample was peripheral blood, taken on day 0 of AZD1222 vaccination. CDR3 protein: CASSHIMAGGLHNEQFF. The CDR3 coding sequence is TGTGCCAGCAGCCATATCATGGCGGGAGGGCTCCACAATGAGCAGTTCTTC.